Listed here are 17 T cell receptor beta chains from one sample, sequenced in a study of T cell repertoires in cytomegalovirus infection. MiXCR, applied by TCRdb to the reads, yields one record per CDR3 protein. The sample has 150,000 to 160,000 distinct CDR3 sequences; around 24% are singletons. Material: PBMCs. The receptors here all came from a human donor in good health (CMV status not recorded). Some clones in this sample may be carry-over from other donors' samples.

This clonotype has more than one count but fewer than ten. The chain couples TRBV27 to TRBJ2-1; no definite D call. V lost 7 bases, J lost 1 base, and 11 bases lay in between. Germline CDR1 MNHEY, CDR2 SMNVEV (reference sequence). The CDR3 runs to 14 residues. As DNA, the CDR3 is TGTGCCAGCAACACTTATGCATCCTACAATGAGCAGTTCTTC. Its protein is CASNTYASYNEQFF.

This chain's CDR3 is CSGDLAGRYNEQFF. The CDR3 bases are TGCAGCGGGGATCTAGCGGGACGGTACAATGAGCAGTTCTTC. This rearrangement joins TRBV29-1 to TRBJ2-1; 9 bases agree with TRBD2. This CDR3 is built from 14 residues. With V trimmed by 7 bases and J by 4 bases, 8 bases remained unmatched. The germline CDR1 and CDR2 sequences are SQVTM and ANQGSEA.

The genes are TRBV29-1 and TRBJ1-2, with 8 bases matching TRBD1. This CDR3 region has 11 residues. Germline CDR1 reads SQVTM; CDR2 reads ANQGSEA. CDR3 loop: CGGTGPYGYTF. In DNA, the CDR3 is TGCGGTGGGACAGGCCCTTATGGCTACACCTTC.

V usage is TRBV27 and J usage is TRBJ2-3; the D gene is possibly TRBD2 (6 bases). The length of the CDR3 is 17 residues. CDR1 is MNHEY and CDR2 is SMNVEV in the germline V gene (reference sequence). Trimming took 5 bases from V and 1 from J, leaving 19 bases between them. CDR3 coding DNA: TGTGCCAGCAGTCGGGGGAGGCCCCGAGCAGGCACAGATACGCAGTATTTT. Protein sequence: CASSRGRPRAGTDTQYF.

In regard to this clonotype: The junction shows a germline mismatch at one end, possibly a read error. This chain's CDR3 is CAISPILRGNGYTF. CDR3 coding DNA: TGTGCCATCAGTCCCATATTAAGAGGGAACGGCTACACCTTC. V gene TRBV28 combines with J gene TRBJ1-2, with D unresolved. The germline gives CDR1 MDHEN, CDR2 SYDVKM. This CDR3 contains 14 residues.

J is TRBJ2-2 and V is TRBV20-1; possible D gene TRBD2, 5 bases. V lost 4 bases, J lost 5 bases, and 17 bases lay in between. Germline CDR1 and CDR2: DFQATT and SNEGSKA (reference sequence). The CDR3 has 15 amino acids. CDR3 region: CSANMELGRTGELFF. Here the CDR3 DNA reads TGCAGTGCTAACATGGAGTTAGGGAGAACCGGGGAGCTGTTTTTT.

The CDR3 bases are TGCGCCAGCAGTCAACCGACCCCGGGCACAGATACGCAGTATTTT. Encoded protein: CASSQPTPGTDTQYF. V is TRBV23-1 and J is TRBJ2-3; D is uncertain. TRBV23-1 is an open reading frame, and its role is uncertain. The CDR3 contains 15 residues. V shed 2 bases and J shed 1 base, with 10 bases lying between them.

This clonotype was counted at least ten times. This chain uses TRBV28 with TRBJ2-2; maybe TRBD1 (5 bases). Deletions cut 5 bases from V and 0 bases from J, with 10 bases between. The CDR3 consists of 15 residues. In germline, CDR1 is MDHEN, CDR2 SYDVKM. As DNA, the CDR3 is TGTGCCAGCAGTCAAACGACAGCGAACACCGGGGAGCTGTTTTTT. It encodes CASSQTTANTGELFF.

This clonotype appeared many times. The chain is built from TRBV19 and TRBJ2-7; D might be TRBD1 or TRBD2, each matching 5 bases. The V gene's germline CDR1 is LNHDA and CDR2 SQIVND (reference sequence). The CDR3 contains 16 residues. Trimming stripped 7 bases from V and 0 bases from J, with 19 bases between. The CDR3 DNA is TGTGCCAGTACCCCATCCCGGGACCCCAGCTCCTACGAGCAGTACTTC. It encodes CASTPSRDPSSYEQYF.

This clonotype was counted ten times or more. CDR3 sequence: CASSLKGGGAEAFF. In nucleotides, the CDR3 is TGTGCCAGCAGTTTAAAGGGGGGGGGTGCTGAAGCTTTCTTT. The rearrangement links TRBV12-3 or TRBV12-4 to TRBJ1-1; TRBD1 might be the D (6 bases). The CDR3 has 14 amino acids. Trimming removed 2 bases at V and 6 bases at J, with 13 bases between.

The rearrangement links TRBV2 to TRBJ2-3; D is unclear. Between the trimmed V and J ends, which lost 3 bases and 2 bases, there was a span of 6 bases. CDR3 length: 13 amino acids. Germline-derived CDR1 and CDR2 are SNHLY and FYNNEI. The CDR3 bases are TGTGCCAGCAGTGAGGAATTCACAGATACGCAGTATTTT. Amino acids: CASSEEFTDTQYF. Supplemented by reference TRBV2 and TRBJ2-3, the full variable domain reads EPEVTQTPSHQVTQMGQEVILRCVPISNHLYFYWYRQILGQKVEFLVSFYNNEISEKSEIFDDQFSVERPDGSNFTLKIRSTKLEDSAMYFCASSEEFTDTQYFGPGTRLTVL.

The table lists this clonotype with many counts. J is TRBJ2-7 and V is TRBV7-8, with unresolved D. Germline V gene data show CDR1 as SGHVS and CDR2 as FQNEAQ. The CDR3 consists of 13 residues. V gave up 4 bases and J gave up 2 bases, with 9 bases separating them. DNA for the CDR3: TGTGCCAGCAGCTCACCGATAGCCTACGAGCAGTACTTC. Protein product: CASSSPIAYEQYF.

This clonotype was detected many times. The chain recombines TRBV7-6 with TRBJ2-7, with TRBD2 matching over 8 bases. The CDR3 consists of 14 residues. Per the germline V gene, CDR1 is SGHVS and CDR2 is FNYEAQ. V lost 2 bases, J lost 0 bases, and 0 bases stayed unmatched. CDR3 amino acids: CASSLSGSSYEQYF. The CDR3 region has the DNA TGTGCCAGCAGCTTAAGCGGGAGCTCCTACGAGCAGTACTTC.

Ten or more counts support this clonotype. The rearrangement joins TRBV7-9 to TRBJ2-6; a possible D gene is TRBD2 (5 bases). The CDR3 extends over 16 amino acids. Germline lookup yields CDR1 SEHNR and CDR2 FQNEAQ (reference sequence). Trimming stripped 4 bases from V and 0 bases from J, with 10 bases between. CDR3 in amino acids: CASSSGEGSGANVLTF. In DNA, the CDR3 is TGTGCCAGCAGCTCCGGCGAGGGCTCTGGGGCCAACGTCCTGACTTTC. The entire variable domain, with the rest obtained from reference TRBV7-9 and TRBJ2-6, is as follows: DTGVSQNPRHKITKRGQNVTFRCDPISEHNRLYWYRQTLGQGPEFLTYFQNEAQLEKSRLLSDRFSAERPKGSFSTLEIQRTEQGDSAMYLCASSSGEGSGANVLTFGAGSRLTVL.

The genes are TRBV7-6 and TRBJ2-2; D tentatively fits TRBD1 or TRBD2 (6 bases each). Germline V gene data show CDR1 as SGHVS and CDR2 as FNYEAQ. The V end was cut by 1 base, the J end by 2 bases, with 17 bases between. This CDR3 is built from 18 residues. The CDR3 bases are TGTGCCAGCAGCTTAGTCGGGGGCCAACAACGAAACACCGGGGAGCTGTTTTTT. Amino acid sequence: CASSLVGGQQRNTGELFF.

V gene TRBV14 combines with J gene TRBJ2-1; TRBD1 aligns across 7 bases. In germline, CDR1 is SGHDN, CDR2 FVKESK. This CDR3 is 17 amino acids long. The V and J ends lost 2 bases and 12 bases, in that order; junction bases with no gene match: 19. This CDR3 is CASSQLGQMGSVHGQFF. DNA for the CDR3: TGTGCCAGCAGCCAACTGGGACAGATGGGGTCCGTCCACGGGCAGTTCTTC.

This clonotype was detected only a few times. The rearrangement joins TRBV7-9 to TRBJ1-1; D unclear. V was cut by 5 bases and J by 3 bases, with 10 bases left in between. The CDR3 length is 13 residues. Per germline, CDR1 SEHNR and CDR2 FQNEAQ (reference sequence). CDR3 loop: CASSPRMDTEAFF. The CDR3 DNA reads as TGTGCCAGCAGCCCCCGCATGGACACTGAAGCTTTCTTT.